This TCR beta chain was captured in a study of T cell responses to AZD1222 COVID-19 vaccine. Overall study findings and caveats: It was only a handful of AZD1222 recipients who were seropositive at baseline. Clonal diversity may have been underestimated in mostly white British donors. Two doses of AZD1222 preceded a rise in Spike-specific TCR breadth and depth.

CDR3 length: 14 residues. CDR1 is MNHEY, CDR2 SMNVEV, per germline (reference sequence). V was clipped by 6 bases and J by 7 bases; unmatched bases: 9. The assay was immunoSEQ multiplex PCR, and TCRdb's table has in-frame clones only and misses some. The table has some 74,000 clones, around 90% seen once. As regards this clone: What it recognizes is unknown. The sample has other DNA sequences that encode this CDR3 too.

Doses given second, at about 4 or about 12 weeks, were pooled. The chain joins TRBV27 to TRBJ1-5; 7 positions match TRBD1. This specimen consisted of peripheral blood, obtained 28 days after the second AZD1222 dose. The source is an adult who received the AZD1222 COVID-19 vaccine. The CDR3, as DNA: TGTGCCAGCAGCCCCCAGGGGGGAGGACAGCCCCAGCATTTT. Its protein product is CASSPQGGGQPQHF.